One T cell receptor (beta chain) is described in this entry. Profiling relied on immunoSEQ multiplex PCR, and the TCRdb table lists in-frame clones only, not all of them. The sample holds about 2 million clones, approximately 95% seen once. Only CD45RO-negative cells positively selected for CCR7 counted as naive CD8 cells, so terminally differentiated effector memory CD45RA+ cells were excluded. The sample is drawn from a study of shared clonotypes between healthy human individuals. V shed 4 bases, J shed 3 bases, and the junction held 5 bases outside the gene matches. The germline V gene has CDR1 MNHEY and CDR2 SMNVEV (reference sequence). CDR3 length equals 14 residues.

The source of this sequence is a man younger than 30 in good health. The sequenced material came from naive CD8+ T cells sorted from blood. The chain couples TRBV27 to TRBJ2-7; TRBD1 agrees at 8 bases. CDR3 sequence (DNA): TGTGCCAGCAGTTCCCTGGGACAGGACTACGAGCAGTACTTC. It specifies CASSSLGQDYEQYF.